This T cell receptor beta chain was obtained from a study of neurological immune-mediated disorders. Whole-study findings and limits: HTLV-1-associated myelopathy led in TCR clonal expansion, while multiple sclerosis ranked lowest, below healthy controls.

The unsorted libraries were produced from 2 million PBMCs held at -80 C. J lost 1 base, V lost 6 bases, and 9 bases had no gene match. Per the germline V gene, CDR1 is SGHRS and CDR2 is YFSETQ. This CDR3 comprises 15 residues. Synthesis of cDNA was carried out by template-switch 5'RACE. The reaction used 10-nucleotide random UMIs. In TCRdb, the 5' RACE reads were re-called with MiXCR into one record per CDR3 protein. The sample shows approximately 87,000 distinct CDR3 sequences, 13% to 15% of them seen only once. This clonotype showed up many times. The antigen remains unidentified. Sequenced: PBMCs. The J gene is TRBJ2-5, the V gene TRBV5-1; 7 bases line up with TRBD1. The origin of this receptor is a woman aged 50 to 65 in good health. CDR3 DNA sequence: TGCGCCAGCACCCGGAACCAGGGGGTCCAAGAGACCCAGTACTTC. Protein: CASTRNQGVQETQYF.